The next 23 T cell receptor beta chains were all read from a single sample in a study of TIL therapy for anti-PD-1-resistant metastatic lung cancer. Noted time point: pre-treatment sample, taken before nivolumab and TIL therapy. Sequencing used immunoSEQ v3. The assay was immunoSEQ multiplex PCR, and TCRdb's table has in-frame clones only and misses some. The sample yields 10,000 to 15,000 clones, 80% seen once. The sample was blood, taken at baseline. These receptors were obtained from a person between 25 and 80 years old with non-small cell lung cancer.

This chain joins TRBV20-1 and TRBJ2-5; unclear D gene. V lost 6 bases and J 2 bases, leaving 7 bases between the germline ends. Germline assignment: CDR1 DFQATT and CDR2 SNEGSKA (reference sequence). The CDR3 runs to 11 residues. This chain's CDR3 is CSADCQETQYF. The CDR3, as DNA: TGCAGTGCCGACTGTCAAGAGACCCAGTACTTC.

The rearrangement links TRBV7-9 to TRBJ2-2; TRBD2 matches at 8 bases. Germline V lookup: CDR1 SEHNR, CDR2 FQNEAQ (reference sequence). This CDR3 is built from 14 residues. The J segment lost 4 bases and the V segment lost 5 bases, leaving 3 bases of the junction unmatched. The CDR3 loop reads CASSLSGTTGELFF. CDR3 bases: TGTGCCAGCAGCCTTAGCGGGACCACCGGGGAGCTGTTTTTT.

The gene calls are TRBV7-8 and TRBJ2-3, with 10 nucleotides matching TRBD2. The V gene's germline CDR1 is SGHVS and CDR2 FQNEAQ. The CDR3 loop spans 16 amino acids. V trimming: 4 bases; J trimming: 4 bases; junction bases outside the gene matches: 8. CDR3 sequence (DNA): TGTGCCAGCAGCTATACCTATAGCGGGAGGCCAGATACGCAGTATTTT. This sequence encodes CASSYTYSGRPDTQYF. Full variable domain (outside the CDR3, taken from reference TRBV7-8 and TRBJ2-3): GAGVSQSPRYKVAKRGQDVALRCDPISGHVSLFWYQQALGQGPEFLTYFQNEAQLDKSGLPSDRFFAERPEGSVSTLKIQRTQQEDSAVYLCASSYTYSGRPDTQYFGPGTRLTVL.

This sequence joins TRBV6-6 and TRBJ2-2; TRBD1 is a possible D gene (6 bases). The germline gives CDR1 MNHNY, CDR2 SVGAGI (reference sequence). The CDR3 is 14 residues long. Between the trimmed V and J ends, which lost 6 bases and 7 bases, there was a span of 15 bases. This chain's CDR3 is CASSSTGKSGELFF. In DNA, the CDR3 is TGTGCCAGCAGCTCCACAGGGAAGAGCGGGGAGCTGTTTTTT.

V and J are TRBV2 and TRBJ2-4; D is uncertain. Germline lookup yields CDR1 SNHLY and CDR2 FYNNEI. Trimming left V 4 bases short and J 0 bases short, with 10 bases between. This CDR3 has 15 amino acids. Here the CDR3 DNA reads TGTGCCAGCAGTGTCGGCACTCTAGCCAAAAACATTCAGTACTTC. Amino acid sequence: CASSVGTLAKNIQYF.

This clone was picked up one time. The chain couples TRBV6-1 to TRBJ1-4, with D maybe TRBD1 (5 bases). Trimming removed 3 bases at V and 4 bases at J, with 15 bases between. This CDR3 contains 16 residues. Germline assignment: CDR1 MNHNS and CDR2 SASEGT. This chain's CDR3 is CASSDRVGSGNEKLFF. The CDR3 DNA is TGTGCCAGCAGTGACAGGGTGGGTTCGGGTAATGAAAAACTGTTTTTT.

The chain is built from TRBV7-9 and TRBJ1-3; the D is unclear. CDR1 and CDR2 from the germline V gene are SEHNR and FQNEAQ (reference sequence). The CDR3 covers 14 residues. Trimming left V 3 bases short and J 4 bases short, with 10 bases between. CDR3 in amino acids: CASSLPLGGNTIYF. In nucleotides, the CDR3 is TGTGCCAGCAGCTTGCCCTTGGGCGGAAACACCATATATTTT.

CDR3 residues: CASSPTFVHAGDYGYTF. CDR3 nucleotides: TGTGCCAGCAGCCCTACTTTCGTCCATGCCGGCGACTATGGCTACACCTTC. This rearrangement joins TRBV4-2 to TRBJ1-2; unclear D gene. Germline V gives CDR1 LGHNA, CDR2 YNFKEQ. CDR3 length: 17 residues. Trimming removed 4 bases at V and 3 bases at J, with 21 bases between.

The chain recombines TRBV29-1 with TRBJ1-6; D not resolved. V was cut by 5 bases and J by 7 bases, with 12 bases left in between. The CDR3 has 13 residues. The germline V gene encodes CDR1 SQVTM and CDR2 ANQGSEA. The CDR3: CSVRGGINSPLHF. CDR3 DNA: TGCAGCGTTCGGGGAGGGATAAATTCACCCCTCCACTTT.

The V and J genes are TRBV2 and TRBJ2-7; a possible D gene is TRBD1 (5 bases). Trimming took 3 bases from V and 0 from J, leaving 12 bases between them. The CDR3 has 15 residues. Germline CDR1 is SNHLY and CDR2 is FYNNEI. CDR3 amino acids: CASSDIQVTSYEQYF. CDR3 DNA: TGTGCCAGCAGTGATATACAGGTGACCTCCTACGAGCAGTACTTC.

The CDR3 nucleotides read TGTGCCAGCAGTTTATCGTTAGGGGACTCTGGGGCCAACGTCCTGACTTTC. Its protein product is CASSLSLGDSGANVLTF. The chain is built from TRBV27 and TRBJ2-6, with D tentatively TRBD1 (5 bases). There are 17 residues in the CDR3. The ends were cut back, 0 bases at V and 0 bases at J, with 9 bases in the middle. The germline gives CDR1 MNHEY, CDR2 SMNVEV (reference sequence).

The DNA for the CDR3 is TGCGCCAGCAGCCAAGCGGTGACGAGGGAGCAGTACTTC. Translated: CASSQAVTREQYF. The chain employs TRBV4-1 and TRBJ2-5, with D maybe TRBD2 (5 bases). Germline CDR1 is MGHRA and CDR2 is YSYEKL. V shed 1 base and J shed 11 bases, with 14 bases lying between them. The CDR3 is made up of 13 amino acids.

V gene TRBV2 combines with J gene TRBJ1-5, with 7 bases identical to TRBD1. The CDR3 loop spans 13 amino acids. Germline V gene sequence: CDR1 SNHLY, CDR2 FYNNEI. V shed 6 bases, J shed 9 bases, and the junction held 8 bases outside the gene matches. The CDR3 DNA reads as TGTGCCAGCAGGGGACAGATATCAGCGCCCCAGCATTTT. It is translated as CASRGQISAPQHF.

Worth noting for this clone: At one boundary the junction diverges from the germline segment, which might be a read error. The rearrangement joins TRBV4-3 to TRBJ1-2; 7 bases fit TRBD1. The V gene's germline CDR1 is LGHNA and CDR2 YSLEER. This CDR3 has 17 amino acids. CDR3 bases: TGCGCCAGCAGCAAAGATTTGGTGACAGGGAAGGACTATGGCTACACCTTC. It specifies CASSKDLVTGKDYGYTF.

With respect to this clone: At one end the junction does not follow the germline gene, possibly because of a read error. The chain has TRBV10-3 and TRBJ2-2; D call uncertain. This CDR3 has 14 residues. Germline V gene lookup returns CDR1 ENHRY and CDR2 SYGVKD. The CDR3 here is CASSYERVTGELFF. CDR3 DNA sequence: TGTGCCAGCAGTTACGAAAGGGTCACCGGGGAGCTGTTTTTT.

The chain carries TRBV9 and TRBJ2-5; a possible D gene is TRBD2 (5 bases). Trimming removed 1 base from V and 4 bases from J, with 14 bases in between. CDR1 is SGDLS, CDR2 YYNGEE, per germline. This CDR3 is built from 15 residues. CDR3 sequence: CASSVIGSGPETQYF. In DNA, the CDR3 is TGTGCCAGCAGCGTAATAGGGAGTGGACCAGAGACCCAGTACTTC.

The chain recombines TRBV5-4 with TRBJ1-4, with D tentatively TRBD1 (5 bases). The CDR3 contains 15 residues. From germline, CDR1 is SGHNT and CDR2 YYREEE (reference sequence). Trimming removed 4 bases from V and 3 bases from J, with 13 bases in between. This CDR3 reads CASSRQQESNEKLFF. The CDR3 DNA is TGTGCCAGCAGCCGGCAACAGGAATCTAATGAAAAACTGTTTTTT.

The chain uses TRBV6-5 and TRBJ2-2; the D gene is possibly TRBD1 (6 bases). CDR3 length: 14 residues. V was pared by 6 bases and J by 3 bases, with 11 bases between. Per the germline V gene, CDR1 is MNHEY and CDR2 is SVGAGI. CDR3 loop: CASSPRTDTGELFF. CDR3 in DNA: TGTGCCAGCAGCCCCAGGACAGACACCGGGGAGCTGTTTTTT.

The chain carries TRBV7-7 and TRBJ2-3, with 7 nucleotides matching TRBD1. The ends lost 5 bases at V and 3 bases at J; junction bases unmatched: 14. The length of the CDR3 is 17 residues. Per germline, CDR1 SSHAT and CDR2 FNYEAQ (reference sequence). Here the CDR3 DNA reads TGTGCCAGCAGCCTCGCTTCTCAGGGACAGTGTACAGATACGCAGTATTTT. It yields the protein CASSLASQGQCTDTQYF.

Only one count was recorded for this clone. The chain recombines TRBV10-3 with TRBJ2-7; 9 bases are shared with TRBD1. Germline V gene lookup returns CDR1 ENHRY and CDR2 SYGVKD. This CDR3 comprises 16 residues. Germline trimming cut 2 bases from V and 4 bases from J; bases unmatched to any gene: 9. CDR3 in DNA: TGTGCCATCAGTGAGGGGCCGGGACAGGGAGTTTACGAGCAGTACTTC. Its protein product is CAISEGPGQGVYEQYF.

The chain couples TRBV28 to TRBJ1-5; D unclear. There are 15 residues in the CDR3. From germline, CDR1 is MDHEN and CDR2 SYDVKM. Trimming cost V 4 bases and J 4 bases, with 14 bases left between them. CDR3 sequence (DNA): TGTGCCAGCAGTTCGAGGACGGTTGCTAATCAGCCCCAGCATTTT. As protein: CASSSRTVANQPQHF.

This clone was seen once. The rearrangement links TRBV15 to TRBJ2-1; 12 nucleotides align to TRBD2. The CDR3 length is 15 residues. The J segment lost 7 bases and the V segment lost 4 bases, leaving 5 bases of the junction unmatched. Per the germline V gene, CDR1 is LNHNV and CDR2 is YYDKDF (reference sequence). As DNA, the CDR3 is TGTGCCACCAGCAACGGACTAGCGGGGAATAATGAGCAGTTCTTC. Translation gives CATSNGLAGNNEQFF. Based on the CDR3 plus reference TRBV15 and TRBJ2-1, the full variable domain is DAMVIQNPRYQVTQFGKPVTLSCSQTLNHNVMYWYQQKSSQAPKLLFHYYDKDFNNEADTPDNFQSRRPNTSFCFLDIRSPGLGDTAMYLCATSNGLAGNNEQFFGPGTRLTVL.

This chain connects TRBV19 to TRBJ2-3; 10 bases agree with TRBD1. Germline V CDR1 and CDR2: LNHDA, SQIVND (reference sequence). The CDR3 has 16 residues. The V and J ends lost 4 bases and 0 bases, in that order; junction bases with no gene match: 4. CDR3 sequence: CASSTDRGQSTDTQYF. For the CDR3, the DNA is TGTGCCAGTAGTACCGACAGGGGGCAGAGCACAGATACGCAGTATTTT.